One and the same sample provided the 27 T cell receptor beta chains below, sequenced in a study of cytomegalovirus exposure and HLA in healthy donors. This table comes from immunoSEQ multiplex PCR, and its TCRdb copy is limited to in-frame clones, with some not included. The table includes 250,000 to 350,000 clones, around nine tenths detected once. The sequenced sample was PBMCs. These receptor sequences come from a woman in her late teens or twenties in good health and CMV-seronegative.

The rearrangement joins TRBV10-1 to TRBJ2-1, with 7 positions matching TRBD2. This CDR3 is built from 15 residues. In germline, CDR1 is WNHNN, CDR2 SYGVQD (reference sequence). Trimming at V came to 0 bases and at J to 2 bases, leaving 1 base not matched to a gene. The CDR3 spells CASSESAGAYNEQFF. The CDR3 coding sequence is TGCGCCAGCAGTGAGTCGGCGGGAGCCTACAATGAGCAGTTCTTC.

The chain recombines TRBV19 with TRBJ2-3; 8 nucleotides align to TRBD2. Trimming removed 5 bases from V and 2 bases from J; junction bases left unmatched: 12. The CDR3 length is 17 residues. Germline CDR1 is LNHDA and CDR2 is SQIVND (reference sequence). This CDR3 is CASSSRLSSGNTDTQYF. CDR3 coding DNA: TGTGCCAGTAGTTCCAGGTTGAGTAGCGGGAACACAGATACGCAGTATTTT.

The gene calls are TRBV7-3 and TRBJ2-3, with D perhaps matching TRBD1 (6 bases). This CDR3 is 16 amino acids long. Germline CDR1 and CDR2: SGHTA and FQGTGA. Trimming removed 5 bases from V and 0 bases from J, with 15 bases in between. This CDR3 reads CASSPHRAVSTDTQYF. The DNA for the CDR3 is TGTGCCAGCAGCCCTCACAGGGCCGTTAGCACAGATACGCAGTATTTT.

The gene calls are TRBV10-1 and TRBJ1-6; 7 nucleotides match TRBD1. The CDR3 sequence is 15 residues long. Losses at the gene ends were 8 bases for V and 4 bases for J; bases not matched to a gene: 8. CDR1 and CDR2 (germline): WNHNN, SYGVQD (reference sequence). CDR3 in amino acids: CASGEQGSYNSPLHF. The DNA of the CDR3 is TGCGCCAGCGGAGAACAGGGGTCTTATAATTCACCCCTCCACTTT.

The rearrangement joins TRBV7-8 to TRBJ2-7; 8 bases are a match to TRBD2. Germline trimming cut 5 bases from V and 6 bases from J; bases unmatched to any gene: 6. Germline V gene sequence: CDR1 SGHVS, CDR2 FQNEAQ. This CDR3 comprises 13 residues. In nucleotides, the CDR3 is TGTGCCAGCAGCCCAACCGCGGGGGGCGAGCAGTACTTC. Its translation is CASSPTAGGEQYF.

V and J are TRBV12-5 and TRBJ2-7; 7 nucleotides match TRBD2. The junction had 7 bases not matched to a gene; V was cut back by 2 bases and J by 0 bases. The V gene's germline CDR1 is LGHNT and CDR2 FRNRAP. There are 16 residues in the CDR3. CDR3 nucleotide sequence: TGTGCTAGTGGTTTGTCATCGGGCGGGAGCTCCTACGAGCAGTACTTC. It is translated as CASGLSSGGSSYEQYF. Combining the CDR3 with reference TRBV12-5 and TRBJ2-7 gives the whole variable domain DARVTQTPRHKVTEMGQEVTMRCQPILGHNTVFWYRQTMMQGLELLAYFRNRAPLDDSGMPKDRFSAEMPDATLATLKIQPSEPRDSAVYFCASGLSSGGSSYEQYFGPGTRLTVT.

This clone was recorded only once. J is TRBJ2-3 and V is TRBV5-4; 7 nucleotides line up with TRBD2. The CDR3 covers 19 residues. Germline V gene lookup returns CDR1 SGHNT and CDR2 YYREEE (reference sequence). Losses at the gene ends were 0 bases for V and 6 bases for J; bases not matched to a gene: 19. CDR3 region: CASSLGWEAASGNVDTQYF. CDR3 coding DNA: TGTGCCAGCAGCTTGGGGTGGGAAGCGGCTAGCGGCAATGTCGATACGCAGTATTTT.

The chain employs TRBV7-2 and TRBJ1-2, with D perhaps matching TRBD1 (5 bases). The CDR3 runs 14 residues. Deletions cut 4 bases from V and 2 bases from J, with 11 bases between. Germline CDR1 reads SGHTA; CDR2 reads FQGNSA. Written as DNA, the CDR3 is TGTGCCAGCAGCTCGGCAGGGTTCAACTATGGCTACACCTTC. Protein: CASSSAGFNYGYTF.

This clone was seen just once. The sample contains more than one DNA sequence encoding this CDR3. The chain joins TRBV9 to TRBJ2-1; D not resolved. Germline CDR1 is SGDLS and CDR2 is YYNGEE. This CDR3 spans 13 amino acids. V was cut by 0 bases and J by 4 bases, with 5 bases left in between. The CDR3 is CASSVGQYNEQFF. The CDR3 DNA sequence: TGTGCCAGCAGCGTAGGGCAGTACAATGAGCAGTTCTTC.

V is TRBV5-1 and J is TRBJ1-1, with 10 bases aligning to TRBD1. The CDR3 length is 14 residues. With 4 bases clipped from V and 5 bases from J, the junction kept 5 bases outside the gene matches. The germline V gene encodes CDR1 SGHRS and CDR2 YFSETQ. The CDR3 loop reads CASSGGQGRTEAFF. In DNA, the CDR3 is TGCGCCAGCAGCGGGGGACAGGGGAGGACTGAAGCTTTCTTT. The full variable domain, completed using reference TRBV5-1 and TRBJ1-1, is KAGVTQTPRYLIKTRGQQVTLSCSPISGHRSVSWYQQTPGQGLQFLFEYFSETQRNKGNFPGRFSGRQFSNSRSEMNVSTLELGDSALYLCASSGGQGRTEAFFGQGTRLTVV.

The rearrangement links TRBV30 to TRBJ1-5, with no clear D. The CDR3 length is 12 residues. V gave up 5 bases and J gave up 4 bases, with 9 bases separating them. CDR1 and CDR2 from the germline V gene are GTSNPN and SVGIG (reference sequence). CDR3 DNA sequence: TGTGCCTGGGGACGGGGAAATCAGCCCCAGCATTTT. Translation gives CAWGRGNQPQHF.

The chain links TRBV18 to TRBJ2-7, with a possible D match to TRBD1 (5 bases). V lost 3 bases to trimming and J lost 2 bases, with 20 bases between them. Germline CDR1 KGHSH, CDR2 LQKENI. CDR3 length: 17 amino acids. The CDR3 sequence is CASSPFTSGSVTYEQYF. The CDR3 DNA reads TGTGCCAGCTCACCCTTCACTTCAGGGTCGGTAACCTACGAGCAGTACTTC.

This clone was counted once. This sequence joins TRBV5-1 and TRBJ2-2, with TRBD1 as a possible D gene (5 bases). This CDR3 spans 15 amino acids. Germline V gene sequence: CDR1 SGHRS, CDR2 YFSETQ. Trimming cost V 0 bases and J 7 bases, with 13 bases left between them. This CDR3 reads CASSLAGNDGGELFF. DNA for the CDR3: TGCGCCAGCAGCTTGGCAGGGAATGATGGCGGGGAGCTGTTTTTT.

V is TRBV2 and J is TRBJ1-3; no clear D gene. V was trimmed by 8 bases and J by 0 bases, leaving 17 bases between them. The CDR3 length is 16 residues. CDR1 is SNHLY, CDR2 FYNNEI, per germline. CDR3 nucleotides: TGTGCCAGCTGTTGGTCGTGGGAGACCTCTGGAAACACCATATATTTT. Its translation is CASCWSWETSGNTIYF.

The chain links TRBV18 to TRBJ1-1; D remains unclear. Germline CDR1 KGHSH, CDR2 LQKENI. The CDR3 extends over 12 amino acids. V was cut by 3 bases and J by 6 bases, with 8 bases left in between. In DNA form, the CDR3 reads TGTGCCAGCTCACCCCGAGGTGCTGAAGCTTTCTTT. Translating gives CASSPRGAEAFF.

The V call is TRBV29-1, the J call TRBJ1-1, with D perhaps matching TRBD1 (6 bases). CDR3 length equals 14 residues. Germline CDR1 reads SQVTM; CDR2 reads ANQGSEA. Trimming cost V 6 bases and J 6 bases, with 20 bases left between them. CDR3 in DNA: TGCAGCGTACACCCTGGGGGGGGGCGCCCTGAAGCTTTCTTT. Its protein is CSVHPGGGRPEAFF.

This chain connects TRBV9 to TRBJ2-3; unclear D gene. Trimming removed 1 base from V and 3 bases from J, with 18 bases in between. The CDR3 runs to 17 residues. The germline V gene encodes CDR1 SGDLS and CDR2 YYNGEE. In nucleotides, the CDR3 is TGTGCCAGCAGCGTAAATCCCCGAGGCGTTGGGACAGATACGCAGTATTTT. It yields the protein CASSVNPRGVGTDTQYF. The full variable domain, rest sourced from reference TRBV9 and TRBJ2-3, is DSGVTQTPKHLITATGQRVTLRCSPRSGDLSVYWYQQSLDQGLQFLIQYYNGEERAKGNILERFSAQQFPDLHSELNLSSLELGDSALYFCASSVNPRGVGTDTQYFGPGTRLTVL.

J is TRBJ2-1 and V is TRBV6-5, with D maybe TRBD2 (6 bases). Trimming cost V 1 base and J 1 base, with 8 bases left between them. Germline V gene data show CDR1 as MNHEY and CDR2 as SVGAGI. The CDR3 has 15 residues. CDR3 region: CASSYWGESYNEQFF. The CDR3 bases are TGTGCCAGCAGTTACTGGGGGGAATCCTACAATGAGCAGTTCTTC.

This chain links TRBV7-2 with TRBJ2-7; weak D call: TRBD1 (5 bases). The CDR3 covers 14 residues. Germline CDR1 is SGHTA and CDR2 is FQGNSA. V was pared by 5 bases and J by 7 bases, with 18 bases between. The CDR3 loop is CASSRAGPTDEQYF. The CDR3 DNA is TGTGCCAGCAGCCGGGCAGGGCCAACCGATGAGCAGTACTTC.

The chain recombines TRBV28 with TRBJ2-7, with TRBD2 as a possible D gene (5 bases). Germline CDR1 MDHEN, CDR2 SYDVKM. This CDR3 region has 13 residues. V shed 3 bases and J shed 3 bases, with 9 bases lying between them. The CDR3 DNA sequence: TGTGCCAGCAGTTTCGGCGGGTTCTACGAGCAGTACTTC. This encodes CASSFGGFYEQYF.

J is TRBJ2-7 and V is TRBV5-1; TRBD2 might be the D (6 bases). Per the germline V gene, CDR1 is SGHRS and CDR2 is YFSETQ. CDR3 length: 15 amino acids. V dropped 4 bases and J dropped 7 bases, with 21 bases sitting between them. Written as DNA, the CDR3 is TGCGCCAGCAGCATGCCCGGGCGGGAACAGCCTGAGCAGTACTTC. The encoded protein is CASSMPGREQPEQYF.

The chain combines TRBV27 with TRBJ2-1, with 13 nucleotides matching TRBD2. CDR1 and CDR2 (germline): MNHEY, SMNVEV (reference sequence). V gave up 5 bases and J gave up 6 bases; unmatched junction bases: 7. The CDR3 consists of 16 residues. The CDR3 reads CASSQRLAGGGNEQFF. The CDR3 nucleotides are TGTGCCAGCAGTCAAAGACTAGCGGGAGGCGGCAATGAGCAGTTCTTC.

This clone was counted once. This chain uses TRBV18 with TRBJ1-1; D gene unclear. Per the germline V gene, CDR1 is KGHSH and CDR2 is LQKENI. The CDR3 totals 14 residues. Deletions cut 1 base from V and 3 bases from J, with 9 bases between. The CDR3 DNA is TGTGCCAGCTCACCACGCCAGGCCGACACTGAAGCTTTCTTT. Amino acids: CASSPRQADTEAFF.

The chain couples TRBV5-8 to TRBJ2-7, with 9 bases identical to TRBD2. The V gene's germline CDR1 is SGHTS and CDR2 YDEGEE. The CDR3 contains 17 residues. Trimming cost V 4 bases and J 0 bases; bases outside gene matches: 11. The CDR3 DNA reads as TGTGCCAGCAGCGTATCCGCCCTAGCGGGAAGCTCCTACGAGCAGTACTTC. Encoded protein: CASSVSALAGSSYEQYF. The whole variable domain, remainder taken from reference TRBV5-8 and TRBJ2-7, is EAGVTQSPTHLIKTRGQQATLRCSPISGHTSVYWYQQALGLGLQFLLWYDEGEERNRGNFPPRFSGRQFPNYSSELNVNALELEDSALYLCASSVSALAGSSYEQYFGPGTRLTVT.

This chain joins TRBV5-1 and TRBJ1-2; 9 positions agree with TRBD1. This CDR3 spans 15 amino acids. CDR1 is SGHRS, CDR2 YFSETQ, per germline. Trimming took 4 bases from V and 7 from J; bases not matched to a gene: 11. The DNA for the CDR3 is TGCGCCAGCAGCATTACTACGGGACAGGGTAGTGGCTACACCTTC. Amino acid sequence: CASSITTGQGSGYTF.

J is TRBJ1-2 and V is TRBV21-1; the table assigns TRBD1, which was not confirmed against the DNA. TRBV21-1 is noted as a pseudogene. The CDR3 sequence is 11 residues long. The CDR3 coding sequence is TGTGCCAGCAGCACCCACAATGGCTACACCTTC. It translates to CASSTHNGYTF.

The V call is TRBV6-5, the J call TRBJ2-3; a weak D match, TRBD2 (5 bases). The V gene's germline CDR1 is MNHEY and CDR2 SVGAGI. This CDR3 has 14 residues. Trimming took 2 bases from V and 6 from J, leaving 12 bases between them. The CDR3 coding sequence is TGTGCCAGCAGTTACGACCCAGCGGCGGATACGCAGTATTTT. It specifies CASSYDPAADTQYF.